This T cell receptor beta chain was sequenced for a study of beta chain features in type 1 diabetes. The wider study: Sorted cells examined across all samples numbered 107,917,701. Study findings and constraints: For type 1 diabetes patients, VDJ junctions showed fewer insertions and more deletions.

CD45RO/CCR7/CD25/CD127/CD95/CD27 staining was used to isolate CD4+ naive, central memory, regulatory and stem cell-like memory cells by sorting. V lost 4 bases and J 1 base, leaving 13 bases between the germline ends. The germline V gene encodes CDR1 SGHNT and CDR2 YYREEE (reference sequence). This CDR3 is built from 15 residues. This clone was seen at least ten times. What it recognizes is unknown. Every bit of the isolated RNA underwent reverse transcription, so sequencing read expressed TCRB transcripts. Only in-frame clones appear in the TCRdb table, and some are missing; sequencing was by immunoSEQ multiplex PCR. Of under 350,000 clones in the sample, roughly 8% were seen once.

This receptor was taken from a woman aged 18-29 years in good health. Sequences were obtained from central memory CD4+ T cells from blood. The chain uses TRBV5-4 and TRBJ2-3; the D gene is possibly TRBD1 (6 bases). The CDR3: CASSLQGSGTDTQYF. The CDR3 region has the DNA TGTGCCAGCAGCCTACAGGGATCCGGCACAGATACGCAGTATTTT.